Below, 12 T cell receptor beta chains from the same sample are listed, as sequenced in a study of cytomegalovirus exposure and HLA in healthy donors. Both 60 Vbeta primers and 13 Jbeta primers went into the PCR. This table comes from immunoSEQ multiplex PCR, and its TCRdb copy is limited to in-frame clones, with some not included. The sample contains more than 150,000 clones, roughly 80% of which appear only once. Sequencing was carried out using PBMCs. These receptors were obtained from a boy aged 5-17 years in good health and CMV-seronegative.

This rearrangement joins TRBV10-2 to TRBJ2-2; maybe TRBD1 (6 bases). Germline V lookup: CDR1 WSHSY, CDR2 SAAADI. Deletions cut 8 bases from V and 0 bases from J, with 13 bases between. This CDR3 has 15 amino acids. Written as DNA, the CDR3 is TGCGCCAGCGACGGGACACCCGCGAACACCGGGGAGCTGTTTTTT. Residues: CASDGTPANTGELFF.

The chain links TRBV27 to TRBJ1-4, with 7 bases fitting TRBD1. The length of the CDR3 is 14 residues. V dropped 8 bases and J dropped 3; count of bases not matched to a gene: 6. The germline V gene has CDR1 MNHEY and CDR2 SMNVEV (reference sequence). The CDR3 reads CASRLTGPNEKLFF. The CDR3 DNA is TGTGCCAGCCGACTGACAGGGCCTAATGAAAAACTGTTTTTT.

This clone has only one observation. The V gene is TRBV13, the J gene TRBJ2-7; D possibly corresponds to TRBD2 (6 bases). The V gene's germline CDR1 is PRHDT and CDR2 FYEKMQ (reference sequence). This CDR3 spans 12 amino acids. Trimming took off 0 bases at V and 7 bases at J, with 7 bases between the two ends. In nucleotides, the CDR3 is TGTGCCAGCAGCTTAGGAGGAGGGGAGCAGTACTTC. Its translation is CASSLGGGEQYF.

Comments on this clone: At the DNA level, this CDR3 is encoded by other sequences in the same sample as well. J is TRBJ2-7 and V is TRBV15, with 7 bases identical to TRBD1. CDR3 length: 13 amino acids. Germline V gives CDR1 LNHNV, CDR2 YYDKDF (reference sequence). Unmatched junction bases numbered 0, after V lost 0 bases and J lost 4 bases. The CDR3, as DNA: TGTGCCACCAGCAGAGACAGGGGGTACGAGCAGTACTTC. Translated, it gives CATSRDRGYEQYF.

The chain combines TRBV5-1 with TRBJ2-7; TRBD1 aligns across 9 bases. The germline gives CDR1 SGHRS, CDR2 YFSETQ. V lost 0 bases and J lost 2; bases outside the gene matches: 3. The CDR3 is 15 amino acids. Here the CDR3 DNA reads TGCGCCAGCAGCTTGGCGGGGACAGGGACCTACGAGCAGTACTTC. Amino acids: CASSLAGTGTYEQYF.

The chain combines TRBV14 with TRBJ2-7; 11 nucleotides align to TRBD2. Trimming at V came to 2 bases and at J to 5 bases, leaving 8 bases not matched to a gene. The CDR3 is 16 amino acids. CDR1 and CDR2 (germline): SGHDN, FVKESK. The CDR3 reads CASSQTSGSISNEQYF. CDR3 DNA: TGTGCCAGCAGCCAAACTAGCGGGAGCATTTCCAACGAGCAGTACTTC.

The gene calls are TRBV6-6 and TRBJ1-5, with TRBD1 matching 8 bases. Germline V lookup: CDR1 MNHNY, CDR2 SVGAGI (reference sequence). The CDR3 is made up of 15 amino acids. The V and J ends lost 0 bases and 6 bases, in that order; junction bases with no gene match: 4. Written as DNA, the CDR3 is TGTGCCAGCAGTTACTCTGGGCAGGGGGCTCAGCCCCAGCATTTT. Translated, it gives CASSYSGQGAQPQHF.

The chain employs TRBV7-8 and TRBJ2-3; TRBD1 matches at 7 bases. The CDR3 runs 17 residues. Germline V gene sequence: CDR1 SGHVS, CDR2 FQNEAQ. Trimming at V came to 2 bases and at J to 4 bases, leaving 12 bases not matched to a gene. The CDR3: CASSLIPGQLVADTQYF. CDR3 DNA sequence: TGTGCCAGCAGCTTAATTCCGGGACAGTTAGTCGCAGATACGCAGTATTTT.

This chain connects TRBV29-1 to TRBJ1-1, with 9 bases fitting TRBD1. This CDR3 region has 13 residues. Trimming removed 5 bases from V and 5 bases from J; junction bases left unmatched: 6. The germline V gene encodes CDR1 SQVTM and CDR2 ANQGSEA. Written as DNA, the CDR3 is TGCAGCGTTCGGACAGGGGCGGTGACTGAAGCTTTCTTT. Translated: CSVRTGAVTEAFF.

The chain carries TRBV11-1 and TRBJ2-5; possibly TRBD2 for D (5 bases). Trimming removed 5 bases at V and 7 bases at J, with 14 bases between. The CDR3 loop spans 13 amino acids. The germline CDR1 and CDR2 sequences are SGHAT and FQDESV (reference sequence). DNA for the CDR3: TGTGCCAGCAGCCCCGACCTAGGGAGGACCCAGTACTTC. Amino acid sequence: CASSPDLGRTQYF.

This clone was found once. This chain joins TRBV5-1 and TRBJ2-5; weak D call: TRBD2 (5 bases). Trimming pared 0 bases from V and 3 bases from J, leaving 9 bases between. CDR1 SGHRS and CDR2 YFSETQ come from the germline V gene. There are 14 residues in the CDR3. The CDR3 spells CASSLVRGKETQYF. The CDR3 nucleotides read TGCGCCAGCAGCTTGGTTCGGGGAAAAGAGACCCAGTACTTC.

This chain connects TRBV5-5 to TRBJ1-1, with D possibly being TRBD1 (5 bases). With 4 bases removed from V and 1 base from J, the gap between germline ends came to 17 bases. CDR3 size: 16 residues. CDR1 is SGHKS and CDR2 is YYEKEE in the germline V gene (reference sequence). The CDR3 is CASSRISVGGNTEAFF. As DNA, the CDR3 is TGTGCCAGCAGCCGAATCTCCGTGGGGGGGAACACTGAAGCTTTCTTT.